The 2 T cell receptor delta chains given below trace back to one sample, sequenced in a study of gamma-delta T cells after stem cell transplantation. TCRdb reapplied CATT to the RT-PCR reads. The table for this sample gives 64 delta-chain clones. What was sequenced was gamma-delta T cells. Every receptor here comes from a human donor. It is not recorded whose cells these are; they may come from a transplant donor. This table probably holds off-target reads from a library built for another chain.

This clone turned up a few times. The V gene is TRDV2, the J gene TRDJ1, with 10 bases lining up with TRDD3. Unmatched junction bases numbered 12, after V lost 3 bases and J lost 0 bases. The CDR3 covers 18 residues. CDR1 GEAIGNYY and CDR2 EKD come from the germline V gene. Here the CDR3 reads CACDPLTGGSAYTDKLIF. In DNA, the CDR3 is TGTGCCTGTGACCCCTTAACTGGGGGATCGGCGTACACCGATAAACTCATCTTT.

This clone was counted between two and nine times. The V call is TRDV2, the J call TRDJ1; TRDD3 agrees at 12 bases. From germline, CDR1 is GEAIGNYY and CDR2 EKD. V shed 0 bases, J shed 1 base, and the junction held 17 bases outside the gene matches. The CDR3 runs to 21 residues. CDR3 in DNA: TGTGCCTGTGACACCCACGGATTAACTGGGGGATACCTGAGTACCACCGATAAACTCATCTTT. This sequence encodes CACDTHGLTGGYLSTTDKLIF.